A selection of T cell receptor beta chains follows, all from one sample in a study of vaccination and CD4 T cells after COVID-19. No antigens are known for them. TCRdb re-derived calls from the PCR reads in MiXCR, one entry per CDR3 protein. The sample has about 7,100 distinct CDR3 sequences; around 74% are singletons. Sequencing was done on a sample of CD4+ T cells from blood, cultured in vitro. The receptors derive from a human donor who had recovered from COVID-19. The CDR3 runs from the conserved cysteine through the conserved F or W. The D gene is left open where the match is weak. A row's size may be missing; if present it is once, few, many or a size class.

j_gene | abundance | d_gene | len | v_gene | CDR3aa | CDR3nt
TRBJ2-3 | - | TRBD2 | 16 | TRBV5-1 | CASSTGLAGAGDTQYF | TGCGCCAGCAGCACGGGACTAGCGGGAGCTGGTGATACGCAGTATTTT
TRBJ2-1 | once | - | 16 | TRBV7-6 | CASSLGSGLSYNEQFF | TGTGCCAGCAGCTTAGGGAGCGGCCTCTCCTACAATGAGCAGTTCTTC
TRBJ1-2 | - | - | 13 | TRBV15 | CATSIGRSYGYTF | TGTGCCACCAGCATAGGGAGGAGCTATGGCTACACCTTC
TRBJ2-3 | - | - | 14 | TRBV19 | CASSMRYGPDTQYF | TGTGCCAGTAGTATGCGATACGGACCAGATACGCAGTATTTT
TRBJ1-1 | - | - | 14 | TRBV20-1 | CSAGVRSRGTEAFF | TGCAGTGCTGGCGTCCGGAGCCGGGGCACTGAAGCTTTCTTT
TRBJ2-1 | once | TRBD2 | 20 | TRBV7-2 | CASSFPSRTSGRSSYNEQFF | TGTGCCAGCAGCTTCCCCTCTCGGACTAGCGGGAGGAGCTCCTACAATGAGCAGTTCTTC
TRBJ1-5 | - | - | 17 | TRBV4-3 | CASSQDPKEGVTQPQHF | TGCGCCAGCAGCCAAGATCCTAAGGAGGGTGTGACTCAGCCCCAGCATTTT
TRBJ1-2 | - | TRBD1 | 17 | TRBV20-1 | CSARDRDRRGNNYGYTF | TGCAGTGCTAGGGACCGGGACAGGAGGGGAAATAACTATGGCTACACCTTC
TRBJ2-1 | once | TRBD2 | 15 | TRBV7-2 | CASSLGGRGYNEQFF | TGTGCCAGCAGCTTAGGCGGGAGGGGGTACAATGAGCAGTTCTTC
TRBJ1-2 | large | TRBD1 | 15 | TRBV7-2 | CASSPLGTGRYGYTF | TGTGCCAGCAGCCCCCTCGGGACAGGACGCTATGGCTACACCTTC
TRBJ1-3 | - | TRBD1 | 14 | TRBV28 | CASSLGTGGNTIYF | TGTGCCAGCAGTTTAGGGACAGGCGGTAACACCATATATTTT
TRBJ2-5 | - | - | 14 | TRBV7-2 | CASSDRNSGETQYF | TGTGCCAGCAGCGACCGGAACAGCGGGGAGACCCAGTACTTC
TRBJ1-2 | - | - | 13 | TRBV6-5 | CASSYGNYYGYTF | TGTGCCAGCAGTTACGGCAACTACTATGGCTACACCTTC
TRBJ2-7 | - | - | 15 | TRBV15 | CATSRVTPGADEQYF | TGTGCCACCAGCAGAGTAACTCCGGGGGCTGACGAGCAGTACTTC
TRBJ1-2 | - | - | 12 | TRBV6-2/TRBV6-3 | CASSYGPYGYTF | TGTGCCAGCAGTTACGGGCCGTATGGCTACACCTTC
TRBJ2-7 | - | - | 16 | TRBV11-2 | CASSPAPGVLSYEQYF | TGTGCCAGCAGCCCCGCCCCAGGGGTCTTGAGCTACGAGCAGTACTTC
TRBJ1-2 | large | TRBD1 | 14 | TRBV7-3 | CASSVTQGAGGYTF | TGTGCCAGCAGCGTAACACAGGGGGCTGGTGGCTACACCTTC
TRBJ1-2 | - | - | 12 | TRBV28 | CASTERVHGYTF | TGTGCCAGCACCGAGAGGGTCCATGGCTACACCTTC
TRBJ2-7 | once | TRBD1 | 13 | TRBV11-2 | CASSILQGNEQYF | TGTGCCAGCAGCATACTACAGGGGAACGAGCAGTACTTC
TRBJ1-2 | once | TRBD1 | 15 | TRBV20-1 | CSATGQPRPNYGYTF | TGCAGTGCCACGGGACAGCCTCGCCCTAACTATGGCTACACCTTC
TRBJ1-5 | - | TRBD1 | 16 | TRBV11-2 | CASSLGGQGAHQPQHF | TGTGCCAGCAGCTTAGGGGGACAGGGGGCACATCAGCCCCAGCATTTT
TRBJ2-3 | medium-sized | - | 14 | TRBV30 | CAWRQGSSGDTQYF | TGTGCCTGGAGGCAGGGATCCTCGGGGGATACGCAGTATTTT
TRBJ2-1 | - | - | 15 | TRBV20-1 | CSASRVLFSYNEQFF | TGCAGTGCTAGCCGGGTCCTCTTCTCCTACAATGAGCAGTTCTTC
TRBJ2-1 | - | - | 13 | TRBV20-1 | CSVDTTSYNEQFF | TGCAGTGTCGATACAACCTCCTACAATGAGCAGTTCTTC
TRBJ2-5 | - | TRBD2 | 12 | TRBV20-1 | CSARGGSETQYF | TGCAGTGCTAGAGGCGGGAGTGAGACCCAGTACTTC
TRBJ2-7 | - | - | 16 | TRBV20-1 | CSAKSEQGPLASEQYF | TGCAGTGCTAAAAGCGAACAGGGACCCCTTGCGTCGGAGCAGTACTTC
TRBJ1-1 | few | - | 13 | TRBV9 | CASSPRGNTEAFF | TGTGCCAGCAGTCCCAGGGGGAACACTGAAGCTTTCTTT
TRBJ2-1 | - | TRBD2 | 15 | TRBV20-1 | CRGSGSGRSYNEQFF | TGCAGGGGTAGCGGGAGTGGGCGCTCCTACAATGAGCAGTTCTTC
TRBJ1-2 | - | TRBD1 | 13 | TRBV20-1 | CSASGGAVRGYTF | TGCAGTGCTTCAGGGGGCGCGGTACGAGGCTACACCTTC
TRBJ1-2 | - | TRBD1 | 13 | TRBV6-1 | CASGDRDSYGYTF | TGTGCCAGCGGGGACAGGGATTCCTATGGCTACACCTTC
TRBJ2-1 | - | - | 15 | TRBV7-2 | CASSPRGISYNEQFF | TGTGCCAGCAGCCCGCGCGGAATCTCCTACAATGAGCAGTTCTTC
TRBJ2-2 | medium-sized | - | 14 | TRBV4-3 | CASSQSQGTGELFF | TGCGCCAGCAGCCAAAGCCAGGGCACCGGGGAGCTGTTTTTT
TRBJ2-7 | - | TRBD2 | 14 | TRBV19 | CASKLATASYEQYF | TGTGCCAGCAAACTAGCGACGGCCTCCTACGAGCAGTACTTC
TRBJ1-5 | - | - | 13 | TRBV6-2/TRBV6-3 | CASSPRVNQPQHF | TGTGCCAGTTCGCCGAGGGTCAATCAGCCCCAGCATTTT
TRBJ2-3 | - | - | 17 | TRBV15 | CATSSLIDWGQRDTQYF | TGTGCCACCAGCAGCCTAATCGATTGGGGCCAAAGGGATACGCAGTATTTT
TRBJ2-1 | - | TRBD2 | 15 | TRBV20-1 | CSARYLAGRYNEQFF | TGCAGTGCTAGGTATCTAGCGGGCCGTTACAATGAGCAGTTCTTC
TRBJ1-6 | - | - | 14 | TRBV6-5 | CASSYLDGVLPLHF | TGTGCCAGCAGTTACTTGGACGGGGTACTCCCCCTCCACTTT